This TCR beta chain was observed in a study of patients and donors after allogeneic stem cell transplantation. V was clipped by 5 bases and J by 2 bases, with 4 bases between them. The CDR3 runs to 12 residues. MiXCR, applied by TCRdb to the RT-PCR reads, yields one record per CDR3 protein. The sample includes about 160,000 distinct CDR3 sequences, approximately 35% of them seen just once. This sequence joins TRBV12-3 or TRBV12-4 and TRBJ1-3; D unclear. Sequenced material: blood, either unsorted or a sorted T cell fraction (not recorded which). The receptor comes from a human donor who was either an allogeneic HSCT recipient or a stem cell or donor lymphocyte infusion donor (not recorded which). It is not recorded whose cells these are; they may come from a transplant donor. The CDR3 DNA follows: TGTGCCAGCAGTGTTACTGGAAACACCATATATTTT. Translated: CASSVTGNTIYF.